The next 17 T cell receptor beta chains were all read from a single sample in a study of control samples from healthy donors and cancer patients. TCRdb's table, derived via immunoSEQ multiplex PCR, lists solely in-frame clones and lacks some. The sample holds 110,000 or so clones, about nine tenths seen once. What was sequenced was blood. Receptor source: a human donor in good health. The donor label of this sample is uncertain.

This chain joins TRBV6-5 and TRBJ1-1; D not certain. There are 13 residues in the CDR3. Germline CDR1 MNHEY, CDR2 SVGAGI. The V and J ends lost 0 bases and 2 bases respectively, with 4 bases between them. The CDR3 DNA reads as TGTGCCAGCAGTTACTCGAGTAACACTGAAGCTTTCTTT. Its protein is CASSYSSNTEAFF.

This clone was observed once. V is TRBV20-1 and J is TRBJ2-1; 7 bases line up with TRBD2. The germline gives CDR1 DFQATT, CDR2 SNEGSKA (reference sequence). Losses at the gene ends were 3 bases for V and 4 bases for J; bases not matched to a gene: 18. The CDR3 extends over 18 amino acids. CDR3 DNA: TGCAGTGCTAGTTACGAAGCTCGGCGGGGGAGAAAATACAATGAGCAGTTCTTC. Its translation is CSASYEARRGRKYNEQFF.

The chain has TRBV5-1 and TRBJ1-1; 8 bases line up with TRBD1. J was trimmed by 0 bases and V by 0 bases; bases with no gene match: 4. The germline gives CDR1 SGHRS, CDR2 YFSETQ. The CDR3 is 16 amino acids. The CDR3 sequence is CASSLGGTGVNTEAFF. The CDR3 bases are TGCGCCAGCAGCTTGGGGGGGACAGGCGTGAACACTGAAGCTTTCTTT.

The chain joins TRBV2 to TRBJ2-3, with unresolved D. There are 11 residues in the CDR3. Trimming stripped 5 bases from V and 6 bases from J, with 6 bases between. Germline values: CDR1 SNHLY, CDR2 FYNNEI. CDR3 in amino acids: CASSFRDTQYF. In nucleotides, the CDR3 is TGTGCCAGCAGTTTTAGGGATACGCAGTATTTT. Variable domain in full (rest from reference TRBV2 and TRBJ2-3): EPEVTQTPSHQVTQMGQEVILRCVPISNHLYFYWYRQILGQKVEFLVSFYNNEISEKSEIFDDQFSVERPDGSNFTLKIRSTKLEDSAMYFCASSFRDTQYFGPGTRLTVL.

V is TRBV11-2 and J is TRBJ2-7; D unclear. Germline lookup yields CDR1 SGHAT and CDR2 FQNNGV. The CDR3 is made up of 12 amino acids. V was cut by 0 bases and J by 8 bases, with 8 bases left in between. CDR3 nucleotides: TGTGCCAGCAGCTTAGATTCCCCGAAGCAGTACTTC. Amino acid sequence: CASSLDSPKQYF.

The DNA of the CDR3 is TGTGCCAGCAGCGTCTCGACATCAAACACCGGGGAGCTGTTTTTT. Its protein product is CASSVSTSNTGELFF. This chain links TRBV9 with TRBJ2-2; D gene unclear. This CDR3 has 15 residues. Germline V gives CDR1 SGDLS, CDR2 YYNGEE. Trimming shortened V by 2 bases and J by 2 bases, and 10 bases separated the two germline ends.

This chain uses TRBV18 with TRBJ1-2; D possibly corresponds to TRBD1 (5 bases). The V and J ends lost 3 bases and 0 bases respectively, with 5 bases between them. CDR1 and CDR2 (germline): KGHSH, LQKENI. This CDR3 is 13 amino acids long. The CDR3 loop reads CASSPDTNYGYTF. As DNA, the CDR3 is TGTGCCAGCTCACCGGACACTAACTATGGCTACACCTTC.

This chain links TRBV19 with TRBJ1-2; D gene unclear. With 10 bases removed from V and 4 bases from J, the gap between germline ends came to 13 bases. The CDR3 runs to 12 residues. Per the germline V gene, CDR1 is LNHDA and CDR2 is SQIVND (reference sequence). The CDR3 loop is CATQGRGYGYTF. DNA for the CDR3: TGTGCCACCCAAGGGCGCGGCTATGGCTACACCTTC.

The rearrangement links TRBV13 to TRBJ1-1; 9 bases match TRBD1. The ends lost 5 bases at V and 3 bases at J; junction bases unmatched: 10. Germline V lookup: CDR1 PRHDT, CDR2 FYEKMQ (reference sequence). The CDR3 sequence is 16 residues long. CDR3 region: CASSAPGQGPDTEAFF. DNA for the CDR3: TGTGCCAGCAGCGCTCCGGGACAGGGTCCGGACACTGAAGCTTTCTTT.

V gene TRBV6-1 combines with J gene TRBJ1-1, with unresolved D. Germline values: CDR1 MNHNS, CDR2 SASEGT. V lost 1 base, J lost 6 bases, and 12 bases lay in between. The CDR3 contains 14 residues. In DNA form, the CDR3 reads TGTGCCAGCAGTGAAGTCAGAGGGATCTCTGAAGCTTTCTTT. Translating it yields CASSEVRGISEAFF.

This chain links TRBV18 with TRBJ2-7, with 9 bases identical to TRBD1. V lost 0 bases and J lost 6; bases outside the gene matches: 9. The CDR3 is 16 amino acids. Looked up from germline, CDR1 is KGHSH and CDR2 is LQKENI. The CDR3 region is CASSPPIPGQGSEQYF. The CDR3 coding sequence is TGTGCCAGCTCACCACCAATTCCCGGACAGGGGAGCGAGCAGTACTTC.

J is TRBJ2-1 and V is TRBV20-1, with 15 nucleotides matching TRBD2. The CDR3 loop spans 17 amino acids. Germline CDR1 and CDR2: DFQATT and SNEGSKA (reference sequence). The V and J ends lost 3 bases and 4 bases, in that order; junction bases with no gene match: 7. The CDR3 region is CSASQKGLAGGYNEQFF. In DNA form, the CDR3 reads TGCAGTGCTAGTCAGAAGGGACTAGCGGGGGGTTACAATGAGCAGTTCTTC.

The CDR3 here is CASSPPGPNYGYTF. The CDR3 region has the DNA TGTGCCAGCAGTCCCCCGGGACCGAACTATGGCTACACCTTC. V is TRBV28 and J is TRBJ1-2; D is possibly TRBD1 (5 bases). Trimming shortened V by 5 bases and J by 2 bases, and 12 bases separated the two germline ends. The CDR3 has 14 amino acids. The germline V gene encodes CDR1 MDHEN and CDR2 SYDVKM.

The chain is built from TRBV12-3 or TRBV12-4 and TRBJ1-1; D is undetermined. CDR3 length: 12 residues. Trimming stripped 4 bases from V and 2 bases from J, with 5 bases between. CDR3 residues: CASSSFNTEAFF. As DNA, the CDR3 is TGTGCCAGCAGTTCGTTTAACACTGAAGCTTTCTTT.

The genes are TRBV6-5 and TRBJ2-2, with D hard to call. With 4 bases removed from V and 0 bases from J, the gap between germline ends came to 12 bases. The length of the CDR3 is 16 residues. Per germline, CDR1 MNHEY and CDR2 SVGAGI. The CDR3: CASSLGPSANTGELFF. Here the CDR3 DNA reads TGTGCCAGCAGTTTAGGGCCGAGCGCGAACACCGGGGAGCTGTTTTTT.

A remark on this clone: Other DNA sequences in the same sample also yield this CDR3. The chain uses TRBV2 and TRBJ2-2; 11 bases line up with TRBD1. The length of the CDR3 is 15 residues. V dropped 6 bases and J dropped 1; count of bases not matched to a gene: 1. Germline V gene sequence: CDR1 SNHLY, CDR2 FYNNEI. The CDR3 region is CASRGTGGNTGELFF. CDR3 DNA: TGTGCCAGCAGGGGGACAGGGGGGAACACCGGGGAGCTGTTTTTT.

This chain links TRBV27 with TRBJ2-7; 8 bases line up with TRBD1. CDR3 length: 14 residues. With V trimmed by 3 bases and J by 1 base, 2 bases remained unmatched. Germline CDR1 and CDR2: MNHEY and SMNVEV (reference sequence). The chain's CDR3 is CASSFWDRSYEQYF. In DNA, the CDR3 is TGTGCCAGCAGTTTTTGGGACAGGTCCTACGAGCAGTACTTC.